This TCR beta chain comes out of a study of long-term antiretroviral therapy in people with HIV. Researchers report immunoSEQ v3.0 was run at survey level. Using immunoSEQ multiplex PCR, the repertoire was profiled, and TCRdb retains in-frame clones only, with some absent. The table records 29,000 or so clones, roughly 92% of them present only once. This receptor was obtained from a woman aged 35 to 49 with HIV. The sequencing used unsorted PBMCs, collected about 6.5 years after starting antiretroviral therapy.

CDR3 DNA: TGTGCCAGCAGCTTACAGGGGGCACATGAGCAGTTCTTC. It codes for CASSLQGAHEQFF. The gene calls are TRBV7-3 and TRBJ2-1; 8 positions match TRBD1. CDR3 length: 13 amino acids. Trimming cost V 2 bases and J 8 bases; bases outside gene matches: 2. CDR1 is SGHTA, CDR2 FQGTGA, per germline.